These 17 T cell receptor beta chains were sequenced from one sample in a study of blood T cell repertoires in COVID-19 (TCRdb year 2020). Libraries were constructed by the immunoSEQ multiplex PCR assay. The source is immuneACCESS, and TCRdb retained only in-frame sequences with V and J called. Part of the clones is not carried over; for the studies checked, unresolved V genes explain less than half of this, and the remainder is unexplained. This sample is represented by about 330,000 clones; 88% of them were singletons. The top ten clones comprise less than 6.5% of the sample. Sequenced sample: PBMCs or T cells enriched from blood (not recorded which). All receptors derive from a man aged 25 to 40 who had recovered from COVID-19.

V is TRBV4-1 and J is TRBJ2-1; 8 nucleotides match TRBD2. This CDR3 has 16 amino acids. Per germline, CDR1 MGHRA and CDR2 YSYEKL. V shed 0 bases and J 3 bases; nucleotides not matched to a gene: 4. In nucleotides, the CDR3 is TGCGCCAGCAGCCAAGAAACTAGCGGCTACTACAATGAGCAGTTCTTC. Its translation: CASSQETSGYYNEQFF.

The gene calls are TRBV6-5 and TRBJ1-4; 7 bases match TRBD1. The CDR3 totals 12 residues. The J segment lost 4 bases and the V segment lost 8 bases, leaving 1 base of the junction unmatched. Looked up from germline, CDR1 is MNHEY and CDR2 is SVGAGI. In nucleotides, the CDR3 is TGTGCCAGCGGGACAGTTAATGAAAAACTGTTTTTT. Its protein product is CASGTVNEKLFF.

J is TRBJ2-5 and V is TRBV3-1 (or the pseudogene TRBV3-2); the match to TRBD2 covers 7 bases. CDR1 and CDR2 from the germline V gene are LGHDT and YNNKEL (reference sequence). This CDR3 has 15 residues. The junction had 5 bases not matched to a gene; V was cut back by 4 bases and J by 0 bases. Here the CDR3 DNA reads TGTGCCAGCAGCCGTCGACTAGCCTACCAAGAGACCCAGTACTTC. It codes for CASSRRLAYQETQYF.

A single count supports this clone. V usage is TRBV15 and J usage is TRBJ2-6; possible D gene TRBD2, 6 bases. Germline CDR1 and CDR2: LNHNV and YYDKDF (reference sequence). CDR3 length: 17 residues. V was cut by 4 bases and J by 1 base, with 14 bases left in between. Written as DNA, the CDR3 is TGTGCCACCAGCATTCTGGGGGGAGGTTCTGGGGCCAACGTCCTGACTTTC. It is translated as CATSILGGGSGANVLTF.

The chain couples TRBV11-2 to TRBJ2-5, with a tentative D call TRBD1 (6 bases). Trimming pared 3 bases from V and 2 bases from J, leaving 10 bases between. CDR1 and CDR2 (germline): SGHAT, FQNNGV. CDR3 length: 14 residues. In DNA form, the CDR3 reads TGTGCCAGCAGCTTTGGCGACAGGCAAGAGACCCAGTACTTC. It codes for CASSFGDRQETQYF.

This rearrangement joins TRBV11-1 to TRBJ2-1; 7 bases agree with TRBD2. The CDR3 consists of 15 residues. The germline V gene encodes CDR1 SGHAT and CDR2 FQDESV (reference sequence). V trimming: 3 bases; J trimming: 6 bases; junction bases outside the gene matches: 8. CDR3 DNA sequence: TGTGCCAGCAGCTTTCGGGGGGAGGCCCCCAATGAGCAGTTCTTC. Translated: CASSFRGEAPNEQFF.

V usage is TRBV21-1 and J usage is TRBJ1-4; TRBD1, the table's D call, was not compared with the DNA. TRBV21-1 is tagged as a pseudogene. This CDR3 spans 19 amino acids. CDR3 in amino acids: CASSKSQTPRDTANEKLFF. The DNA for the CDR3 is TGTGCCAGCAGCAAATCACAAACCCCCAGGGATACAGCTAATGAAAAACTGTTTTTT.

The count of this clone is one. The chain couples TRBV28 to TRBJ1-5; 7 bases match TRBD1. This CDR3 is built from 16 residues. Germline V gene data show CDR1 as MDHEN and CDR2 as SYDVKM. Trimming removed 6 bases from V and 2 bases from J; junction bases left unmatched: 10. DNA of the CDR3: TGTGCCAGCAGGAGAGGACAGGAACGTGGCAATCAGCCCCAGCATTTT. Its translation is CASRRGQERGNQPQHF. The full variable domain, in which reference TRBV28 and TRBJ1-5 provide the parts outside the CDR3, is DVKVTQSSRYLVKRTGEKVFLECVQDMDHENMFWYRQDPGLGLRLIYFSYDVKMKEKGDIPEGYSVSREKKERFSLILESASTNQTSMYLCASRRGQERGNQPQHFGDGTRLSIL.

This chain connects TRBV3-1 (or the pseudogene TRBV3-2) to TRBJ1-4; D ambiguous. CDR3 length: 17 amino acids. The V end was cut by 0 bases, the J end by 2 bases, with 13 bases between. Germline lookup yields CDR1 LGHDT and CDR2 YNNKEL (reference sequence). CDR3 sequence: CASSQEFPHATNEKLFF. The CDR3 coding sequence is TGTGCCAGCAGCCAAGAGTTCCCCCACGCGACTAATGAAAAACTGTTTTTT.

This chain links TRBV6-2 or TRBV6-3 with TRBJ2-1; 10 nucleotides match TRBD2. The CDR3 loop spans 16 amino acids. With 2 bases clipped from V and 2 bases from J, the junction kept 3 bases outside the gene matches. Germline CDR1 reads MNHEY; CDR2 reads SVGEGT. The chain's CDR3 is CASSYPSGGAYNEQFF. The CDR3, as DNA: TGTGCCAGCAGTTACCCGAGCGGGGGGGCCTACAATGAGCAGTTCTTC.

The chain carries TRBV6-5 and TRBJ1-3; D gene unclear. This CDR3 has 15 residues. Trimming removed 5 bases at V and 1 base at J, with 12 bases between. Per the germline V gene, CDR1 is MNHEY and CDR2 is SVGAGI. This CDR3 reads CASSNSPGSGNTIYF. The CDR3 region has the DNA TGTGCCAGCAGTAATTCCCCGGGGTCTGGAAACACCATATATTTT.

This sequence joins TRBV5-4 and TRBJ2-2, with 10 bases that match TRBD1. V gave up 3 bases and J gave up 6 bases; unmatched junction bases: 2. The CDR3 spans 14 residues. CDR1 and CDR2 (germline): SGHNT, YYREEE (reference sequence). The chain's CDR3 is CASSWGQGSGELFF. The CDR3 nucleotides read TGTGCCAGCAGCTGGGGACAGGGGTCCGGGGAGCTGTTTTTT.

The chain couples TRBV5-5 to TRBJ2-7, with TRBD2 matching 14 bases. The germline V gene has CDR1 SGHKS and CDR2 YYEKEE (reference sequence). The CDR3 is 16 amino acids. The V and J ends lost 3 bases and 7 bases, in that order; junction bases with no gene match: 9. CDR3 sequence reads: CASSYRLAGGHIEQYF. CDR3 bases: TGTGCCAGCAGCTACAGACTAGCGGGGGGGCACATAGAGCAGTACTTC.

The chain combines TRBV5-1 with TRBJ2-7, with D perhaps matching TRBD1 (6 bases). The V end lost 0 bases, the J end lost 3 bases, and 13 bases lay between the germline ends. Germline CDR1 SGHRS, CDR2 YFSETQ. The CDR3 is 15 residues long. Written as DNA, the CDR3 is TGCGCCAGCAGCTTGGCCACAGGGTTGGGCTACGAGCAGTACTTC. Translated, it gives CASSLATGLGYEQYF.

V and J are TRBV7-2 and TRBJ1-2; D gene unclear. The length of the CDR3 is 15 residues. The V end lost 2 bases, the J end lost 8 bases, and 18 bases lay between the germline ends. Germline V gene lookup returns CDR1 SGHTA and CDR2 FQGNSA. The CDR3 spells CASSLYVGGAGGYTF. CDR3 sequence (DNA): TGTGCCAGCAGCTTATACGTCGGCGGCGCCGGAGGCTACACCTTC.

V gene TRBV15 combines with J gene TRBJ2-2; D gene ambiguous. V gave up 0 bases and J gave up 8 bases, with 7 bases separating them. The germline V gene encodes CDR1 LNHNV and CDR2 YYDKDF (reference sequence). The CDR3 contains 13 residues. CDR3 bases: TGTGCCACCAGCAGAGATCTTCCGGGGGAGCTGTTTTTT. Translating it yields CATSRDLPGELFF.

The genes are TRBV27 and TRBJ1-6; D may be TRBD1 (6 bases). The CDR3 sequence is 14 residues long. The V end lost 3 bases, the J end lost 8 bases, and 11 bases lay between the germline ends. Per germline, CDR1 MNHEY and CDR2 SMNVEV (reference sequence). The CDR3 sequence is CASSFRGPDSPLHF. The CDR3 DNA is TGTGCCAGCAGTTTCAGGGGTCCGGATTCACCCCTCCACTTT.